The TCR beta chain described here comes from a study of blood T cell repertoires in COVID-19. Study-wide context: Some COVID-19 samples were acute and others convalescent; all came from the United States, Italy and Spain.

Per the authors' pipeline: Estimates of nucleated cell counts were drawn from the amplification of reference gene primers. Profiling relied on immunoSEQ multiplex PCR, and the TCRdb table lists in-frame clones only, not all of them. That table supplies the V and J calls and clone size; D and trimming were determined from the DNA. The sample holds 85,000 to 100,000 clones; roughly 85% are singletons and the top ten take 3.8%. Germline-derived CDR1 and CDR2 are MNHEY and SVGEGT. V gave up 1 base and J gave up 4 bases; unmatched junction bases: 2. The CDR3 length is 16 residues. This clone showed up just once.

Material for sequencing was peripheral blood. J is TRBJ2-2 and V is TRBV6-2 or TRBV6-3; 11 bases line up with TRBD2. The TCR sequence derives from a man in his sixties with acute or convalescent COVID-19. CDR3 amino acids: CASSYLLAGVTGELFF. In nucleotides, the CDR3 is TGTGCCAGCAGTTACTTACTAGCGGGAGTCACCGGGGAGCTGTTTTTT.